Shown below are 7 T cell receptor beta chains from a single sample sequenced in a study of CD8 T cells in ankylosing spondylitis. TCRdb independently ran MiXCR on the 5' RACE reads; one entry per CDR3 protein. The sample has 350,000 to 400,000 distinct CDR3 sequences, 20% seen once. The specimen sequenced was blood, either unsorted or a sorted T cell fraction (not recorded which). These receptors originate from a male donor with ankylosing spondylitis or in good health (not recorded which).

The V call is TRBV29-1, the J call TRBJ2-2; 11 bases are a match to TRBD1. This CDR3 has 16 amino acids. V lost 0 bases and J lost 5; bases outside the gene matches: 5. From germline, CDR1 is SQVTM and CDR2 ANQGSEA. DNA of the CDR3: TGCAGCGTTGAAGACACCGGGACAGGGGGAACCGGGGAGCTGTTTTTT. Protein product: CSVEDTGTGGTGELFF.

This clonotype appeared a few times. V and J are TRBV11-2 and TRBJ2-7; 9 positions match TRBD1. Germline assignment: CDR1 SGHAT and CDR2 FQNNGV. V gave up 5 bases and J gave up 4 bases; unmatched junction bases: 9. The CDR3 covers 15 residues. The CDR3 loop reads CASSPGTGNTYEQYF. The CDR3 nucleotides are TGTGCCAGCAGCCCCGGGACAGGGAACACGTACGAGCAGTACTTC.

The V gene is TRBV29-1, the J gene TRBJ2-1, with D possibly TRBD1 on 5 matching bases. The ends were cut back, 5 bases at V and 4 bases at J, with 12 bases in the middle. The CDR3 loop spans 13 amino acids. Germline CDR1 is SQVTM and CDR2 is ANQGSEA. DNA for the CDR3: TGCAGCGTTCAGGGTCCCGTTTACAATGAGCAGTTCTTC. It encodes CSVQGPVYNEQFF.

The rearrangement uses TRBV6-2 or TRBV6-3 and TRBJ1-5; 7 bases fit TRBD1. The trim removed 4 bases at V and 5 bases at J, leaving 11 bases unmatched. CDR1 is MNHEY and CDR2 is SVGEGT in the germline V gene. The CDR3 is made up of 16 amino acids. The CDR3 DNA sequence: TGTGCCAGCAGTTCCACCCCAGGGGGTATAGATCAGCCCCAGCATTTT. Its protein is CASSSTPGGIDQPQHF.

The sample holds one count of this clonotype. The V call is TRBV29-1, the J call TRBJ2-1; D remains ambiguous. The CDR3 extends over 12 amino acids. V was pared by 1 base and J by 8 bases, with 9 bases between. CDR1 is SQVTM, CDR2 ANQGSEA, per germline. The CDR3 loop is CSVEADSDEQFF. For the CDR3, the DNA is TGCAGCGTTGAAGCCGACTCGGATGAGCAGTTCTTC.

This sequence joins TRBV9 and TRBJ2-7; 10 nucleotides align to TRBD1. The J segment lost 4 bases and the V segment lost 3 bases, leaving 7 bases of the junction unmatched. CDR3 length equals 15 residues. The V gene's germline CDR1 is SGDLS and CDR2 YYNGEE. CDR3 DNA sequence: TGTGCCAGCAGCGCCGGACAGGGGGGTGTATACGAGCAGTACTTC. Translation: CASSAGQGGVYEQYF. The entire variable domain, with the rest obtained from reference TRBV9 and TRBJ2-7, is as follows: DSGVTQTPKHLITATGQRVTLRCSPRSGDLSVYWYQQSLDQGLQFLIQYYNGEERAKGNILERFSAQQFPDLHSELNLSSLELGDSALYFCASSAGQGGVYEQYFGPGTRLTVT.

With regard to this clonotype: One junction end disagrees with the germline gene, perhaps due to a read error. The V call is TRBV6-5, the J call TRBJ2-1; TRBD2 agrees at 7 bases. The CDR3 length is 16 residues. CDR1 MNHEY and CDR2 SVGAGI come from the germline V gene. CDR3 region: CASSDSAAGEYNEQFF. Written as DNA, the CDR3 is TGTGCCAGCAGTGACTCGGCGGCGGGGGAGTACAATGAGCAGTTCTTC.